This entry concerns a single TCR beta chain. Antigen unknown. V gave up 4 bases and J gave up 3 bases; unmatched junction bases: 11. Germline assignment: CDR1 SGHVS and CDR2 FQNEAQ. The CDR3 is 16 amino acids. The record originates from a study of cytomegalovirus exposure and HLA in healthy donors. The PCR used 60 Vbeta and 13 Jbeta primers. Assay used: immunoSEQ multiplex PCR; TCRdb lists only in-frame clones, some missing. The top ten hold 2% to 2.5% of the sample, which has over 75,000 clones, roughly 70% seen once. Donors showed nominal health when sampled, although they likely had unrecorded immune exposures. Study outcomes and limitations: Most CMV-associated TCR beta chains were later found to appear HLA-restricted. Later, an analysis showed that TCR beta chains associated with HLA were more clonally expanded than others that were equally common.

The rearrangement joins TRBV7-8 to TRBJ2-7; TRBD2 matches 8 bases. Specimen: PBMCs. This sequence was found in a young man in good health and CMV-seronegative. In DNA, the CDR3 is TGTGCCAGCAGCTCCTCAAGAGCGGGGGCCTACTACGAGCAGTACTTC. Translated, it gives CASSSSRAGAYYEQYF.